This T cell receptor (beta chain) was found in a study of T-cell reconstitution after alpha-beta-depleted transplantation in children. Unique molecular identifiers were used in preparing the TCRbeta library. TCRdb reprocessed the PCR reads via MiXCR and lists one record per CDR3 protein. There are some 200,000 distinct CDR3 sequences in the sample; over 5.5% occur only once, and 3% to 3.5% lies in the top ten. This clonotype was recorded many times. Sequencing used PBMCs from the stem cell graft donor, obtained from the stem cell graft. This receptor was identified in a human donor who donated a stem cell graft to a child with Wiskott-Aldrich syndrome.

CDR3 region: CASSRRLAGDSSYEQYF. Written as DNA, the CDR3 is TGTGCCAGCAGCCGGCGACTAGCGGGGGACTCATCCTACGAGCAGTACTTC. The chain employs TRBV4-2 and TRBJ2-7; 12 bases align to TRBD2. CDR3 length: 17 residues. The V gene end was trimmed by 4 bases and the J gene end by 1 base; junction bases not matched to a gene: 8. From germline, CDR1 is LGHNA and CDR2 YNFKEQ.